This record looks at one TCR beta chain sequence and its context. This entry belongs to a study of glioma-infiltrating T cells after dendritic cell vaccination. Overall study: Patients received autologous tumor lysate-pulsed dendritic cell vaccination between the early 2000s and the early 2010s. Autologous tumor lysate was loaded overnight onto monocyte-derived dendritic cells grown approximately seven days with IL-4 and GM-CSF. Three intradermal dendritic cell vaccine injections were given every two weeks.

V dropped 5 bases and J dropped 1; count of bases not matched to a gene: 5. The CDR3 spans 15 residues. Germline loops: CDR1 SGHAT, CDR2 FQNNGV. Amplification used 60 V beta primers and 13 J beta primers. Only in-frame clones appear in the TCRdb table, and some are missing; sequencing was by immunoSEQ multiplex PCR. This sample yields around 32,000 clones, of which around nine tenths are seen a single time; roughly 2% belongs to the top ten. The sample in question was blood, obtained before dendritic cell vaccination. This TCR was recovered from a human donor with glioblastoma. This chain connects TRBV11-2 to TRBJ2-3; 8 bases align to TRBD2. CDR3 protein: CASSPSGGGTDTQYF. CDR3 nucleotide sequence: TGTGCCAGCAGCCCCAGCGGGGGTGGCACAGATACGCAGTATTTT.